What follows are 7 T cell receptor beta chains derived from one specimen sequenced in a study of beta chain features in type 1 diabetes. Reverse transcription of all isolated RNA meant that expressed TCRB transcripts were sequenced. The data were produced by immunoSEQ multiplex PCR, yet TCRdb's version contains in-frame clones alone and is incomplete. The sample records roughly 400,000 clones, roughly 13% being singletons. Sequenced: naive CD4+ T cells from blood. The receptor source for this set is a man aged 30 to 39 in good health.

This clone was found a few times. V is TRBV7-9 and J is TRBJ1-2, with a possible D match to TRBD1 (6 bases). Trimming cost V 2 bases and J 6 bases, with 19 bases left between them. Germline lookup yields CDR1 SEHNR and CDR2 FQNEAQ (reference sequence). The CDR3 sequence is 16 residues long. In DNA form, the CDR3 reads TGTGCCAGCAGCTTAACCCCCACGGGGGGCTGGCATGGCTACACCTTC. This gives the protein CASSLTPTGGWHGYTF.

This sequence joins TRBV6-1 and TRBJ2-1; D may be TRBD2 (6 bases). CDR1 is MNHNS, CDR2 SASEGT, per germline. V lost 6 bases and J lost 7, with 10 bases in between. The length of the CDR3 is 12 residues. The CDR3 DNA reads TGTGCCAGCAGCCGAGGAGGGAATGAGCAGTTCTTC. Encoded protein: CASSRGGNEQFF.

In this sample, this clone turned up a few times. CDR3 nucleotides: TGCGCCAGCAGCTGGACAGGCACTCAAGAGACCCAGTACTTC. It translates to CASSWTGTQETQYF. The J gene is TRBJ2-5, the V gene TRBV5-1, with 7 bases identical to TRBD1. Germline trimming cut 3 bases from V and 2 bases from J; bases unmatched to any gene: 4. The germline V gene encodes CDR1 SGHRS and CDR2 YFSETQ. CDR3 length: 14 residues.

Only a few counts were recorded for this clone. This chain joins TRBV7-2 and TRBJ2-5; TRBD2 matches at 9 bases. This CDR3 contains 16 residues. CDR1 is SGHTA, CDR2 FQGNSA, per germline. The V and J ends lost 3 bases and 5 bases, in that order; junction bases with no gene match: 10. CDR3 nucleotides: TGTGCCAGCAGCTTCCCTCGTAGCGGGGGCGGGGAGACCCAGTACTTC. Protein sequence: CASSFPRSGGGETQYF.

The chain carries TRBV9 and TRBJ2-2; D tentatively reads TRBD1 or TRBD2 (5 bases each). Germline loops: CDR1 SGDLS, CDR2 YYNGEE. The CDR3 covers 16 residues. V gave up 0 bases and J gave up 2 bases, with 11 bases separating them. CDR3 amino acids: CASSVVAGSNTGELFF. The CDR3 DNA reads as TGTGCCAGCAGCGTAGTAGCAGGGAGTAACACCGGGGAGCTGTTTTTT.

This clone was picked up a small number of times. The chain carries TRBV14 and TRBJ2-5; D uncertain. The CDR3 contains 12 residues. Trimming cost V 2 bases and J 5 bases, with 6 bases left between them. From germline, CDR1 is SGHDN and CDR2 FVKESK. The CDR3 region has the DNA TGTGCCAGCAGCCAAAAACTGGAGACCCAGTACTTC. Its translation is CASSQKLETQYF.

The CDR3 nucleotides are TGTGCCAGCAGCTTAGGAGGGATGGAGGGGAGAACTGAAGCTTTCTTT. Its protein is CASSLGGMEGRTEAFF. The chain recombines TRBV7-2 with TRBJ1-1; the D gene is possibly TRBD1 (5 bases). CDR3 size: 16 residues. The V gene's germline CDR1 is SGHTA and CDR2 FQGNSA. The germline V and J ends were trimmed by 1 base and 5 bases, with 17 bases remaining between them.